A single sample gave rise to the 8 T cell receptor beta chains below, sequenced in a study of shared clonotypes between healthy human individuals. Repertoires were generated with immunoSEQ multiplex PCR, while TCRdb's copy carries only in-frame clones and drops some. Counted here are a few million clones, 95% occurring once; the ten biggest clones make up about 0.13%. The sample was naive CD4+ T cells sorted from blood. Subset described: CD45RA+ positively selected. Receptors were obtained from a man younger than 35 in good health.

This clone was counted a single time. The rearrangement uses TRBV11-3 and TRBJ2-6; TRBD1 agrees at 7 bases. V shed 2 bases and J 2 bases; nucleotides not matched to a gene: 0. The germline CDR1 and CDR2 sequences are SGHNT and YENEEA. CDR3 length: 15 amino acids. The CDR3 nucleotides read TGTGCCAGCAGCTTAAGGGGGCCTGGGGCCAACGTCCTGACTTTC. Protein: CASSLRGPGANVLTF.

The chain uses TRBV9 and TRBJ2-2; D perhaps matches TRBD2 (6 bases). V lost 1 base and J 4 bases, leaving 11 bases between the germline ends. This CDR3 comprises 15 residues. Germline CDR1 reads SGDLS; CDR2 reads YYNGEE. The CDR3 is CASSVWGVFTGELFF. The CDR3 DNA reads TGTGCCAGCAGCGTATGGGGGGTTTTCACCGGGGAGCTGTTTTTT. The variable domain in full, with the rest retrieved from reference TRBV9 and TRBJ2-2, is DSGVTQTPKHLITATGQRVTLRCSPRSGDLSVYWYQQSLDQGLQFLIQYYNGEERAKGNILERFSAQQFPDLHSELNLSSLELGDSALYFCASSVWGVFTGELFFGEGSRLTVL.

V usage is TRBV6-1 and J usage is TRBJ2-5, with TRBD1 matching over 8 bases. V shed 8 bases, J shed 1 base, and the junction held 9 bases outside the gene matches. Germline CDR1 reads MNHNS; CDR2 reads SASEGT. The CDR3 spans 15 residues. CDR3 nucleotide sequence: TGTGCCAGCTCCGTAAGGACAGGGACCCAAGAGACCCAGTACTTC. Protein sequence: CASSVRTGTQETQYF.

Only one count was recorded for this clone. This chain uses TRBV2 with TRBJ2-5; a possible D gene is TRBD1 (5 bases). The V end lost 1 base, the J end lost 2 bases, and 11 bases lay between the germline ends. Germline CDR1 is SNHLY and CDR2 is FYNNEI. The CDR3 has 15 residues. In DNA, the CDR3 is TGTGCCAGCAGTGAAGGTGGTAAGGGGCAAGAGACCCAGTACTTC. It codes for CASSEGGKGQETQYF.

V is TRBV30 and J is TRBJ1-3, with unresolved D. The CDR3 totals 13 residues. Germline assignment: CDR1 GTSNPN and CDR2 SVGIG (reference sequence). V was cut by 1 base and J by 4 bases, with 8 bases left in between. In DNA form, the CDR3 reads TGTGCCTGGAGTGCCTCAGCCGGAAACACCATATATTTT. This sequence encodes CAWSASAGNTIYF.

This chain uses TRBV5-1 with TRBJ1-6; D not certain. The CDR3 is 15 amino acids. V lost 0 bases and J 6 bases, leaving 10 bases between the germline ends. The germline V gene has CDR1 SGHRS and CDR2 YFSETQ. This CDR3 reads CASSLAAGSNSPLHF. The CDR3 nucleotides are TGCGCCAGCAGCTTGGCCGCTGGATCTAATTCACCCCTCCACTTT.

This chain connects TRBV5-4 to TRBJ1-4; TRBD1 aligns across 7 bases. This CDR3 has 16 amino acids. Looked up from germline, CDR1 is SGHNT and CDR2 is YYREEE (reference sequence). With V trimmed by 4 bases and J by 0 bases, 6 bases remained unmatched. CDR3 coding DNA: TGTGCCAGCAGCCCCGGGACAGCCGCAACTAATGAAAAACTGTTTTTT. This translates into CASSPGTAATNEKLFF. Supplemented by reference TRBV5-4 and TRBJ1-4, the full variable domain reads ETGVTQSPTHLIKTRGQQVTLRCSSQSGHNTVSWYQQALGQGPQFIFQYYREEENGRGNFPPRFSGLQFPNYSSELNVNALELDDSALYLCASSPGTAATNEKLFFGSGTQLSVL.

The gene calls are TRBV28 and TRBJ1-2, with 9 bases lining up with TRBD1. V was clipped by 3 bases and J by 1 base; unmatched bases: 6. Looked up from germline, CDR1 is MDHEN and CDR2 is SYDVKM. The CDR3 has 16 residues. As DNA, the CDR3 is TGTGCCAGCAGTTTCGGGACAGGGACCGATAACTATGGCTACACCTTC. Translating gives CASSFGTGTDNYGYTF.